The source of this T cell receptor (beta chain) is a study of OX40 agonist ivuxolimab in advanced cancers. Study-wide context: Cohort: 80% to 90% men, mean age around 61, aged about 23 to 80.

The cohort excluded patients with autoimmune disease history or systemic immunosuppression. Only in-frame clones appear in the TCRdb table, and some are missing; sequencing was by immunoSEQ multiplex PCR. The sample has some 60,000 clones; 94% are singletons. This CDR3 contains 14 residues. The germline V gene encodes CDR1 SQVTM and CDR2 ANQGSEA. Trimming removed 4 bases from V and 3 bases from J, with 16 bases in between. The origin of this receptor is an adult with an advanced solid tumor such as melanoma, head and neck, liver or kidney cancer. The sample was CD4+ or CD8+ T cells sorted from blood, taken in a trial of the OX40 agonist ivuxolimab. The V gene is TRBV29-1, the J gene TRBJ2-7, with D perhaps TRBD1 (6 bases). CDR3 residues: CSVGPTDRLYEQYF. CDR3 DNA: TGCAGCGTTGGTCCAACGGACAGACTCTACGAGCAGTACTTC.